Below are 5 T cell receptor beta chains sequenced from a single sample in a study of cytomegalovirus exposure and HLA in healthy donors. With 60 Vbeta and 13 Jbeta primers, the PCR was carried out. The method was immunoSEQ multiplex PCR; TCRdb's version includes in-frame clones alone and lacks a portion of them. The sample records over 150,000 clones, about 78% being singletons. Sequencing used PBMCs. The receptors shown here come from a woman aged 45-59 years in good health and CMV-seropositive.

The gene calls are TRBV5-4 and TRBJ2-5; 9 nucleotides match TRBD2. The germline V gene encodes CDR1 SGHNT and CDR2 YYREEE (reference sequence). The CDR3 length is 16 residues. V shed 4 bases and J 2 bases; nucleotides not matched to a gene: 9. This CDR3 is CASSPGLAILQETQYF. The CDR3 nucleotides are TGTGCCAGCAGCCCCGGACTAGCGATCCTTCAAGAGACCCAGTACTTC. Drawing the rest from reference TRBV5-4 and TRBJ2-5, the complete variable domain is ETGVTQSPTHLIKTRGQQVTLRCSSQSGHNTVSWYQQALGQGPQFIFQYYREEENGRGNFPPRFSGLQFPNYSSELNVNALELDDSALYLCASSPGLAILQETQYFGPGTRLLVL.

V gene TRBV7-6 combines with J gene TRBJ1-5; D remains ambiguous. The V gene's germline CDR1 is SGHVS and CDR2 FNYEAQ. There are 16 residues in the CDR3. Trimming pared 1 base from V and 1 base from J, leaving 11 bases between. Written as DNA, the CDR3 is TGTGCCAGCAGCTTAGGAGGGTTAGGAAGCAATCAGCCCCAGCATTTT. It is translated as CASSLGGLGSNQPQHF.

This clone was seen a few times. V usage is TRBV6-5 and J usage is TRBJ1-1, with 7 nucleotides matching TRBD1. Germline V CDR1 and CDR2: MNHEY, SVGAGI. V gave up 8 bases and J gave up 2 bases; unmatched junction bases: 5. The CDR3 length is 13 residues. Written as DNA, the CDR3 is TGTGCCAGCCCTAGGACAGGTAACACTGAAGCTTTCTTT. Protein product: CASPRTGNTEAFF.

This rearrangement joins TRBV11-2 to TRBJ1-1, with TRBD1 as a possible D gene (5 bases). With 3 bases removed from V and 3 bases from J, the gap between germline ends came to 8 bases. The CDR3 spans 13 residues. Germline V gene data show CDR1 as SGHAT and CDR2 as FQNNGV. CDR3 nucleotide sequence: TGTGCCAGCAGCTTCTTCAGGGACACTGAAGCTTTCTTT. This gives the protein CASSFFRDTEAFF.

J is TRBJ2-5 and V is TRBV5-6; 8 bases are shared with TRBD1. CDR3 size: 14 residues. V dropped 3 bases and J dropped 4; count of bases not matched to a gene: 5. Germline assignment: CDR1 SGHDT and CDR2 YYEEEE. The CDR3 DNA reads TGTGCCAGCAGCTCAGGACAGGGCCGAGAGACCCAGTACTTC. This codes for CASSSGQGRETQYF. The whole variable domain, remainder taken from reference TRBV5-6 and TRBJ2-5, is DAGVTQSPTHLIKTRGQQVTLRCSPKSGHDTVSWYQQALGQGPQFIFQYYEEEERQRGNFPDRFSGHQFPNYSSELNVNALLLGDSALYLCASSSGQGRETQYFGPGTRLLVL.